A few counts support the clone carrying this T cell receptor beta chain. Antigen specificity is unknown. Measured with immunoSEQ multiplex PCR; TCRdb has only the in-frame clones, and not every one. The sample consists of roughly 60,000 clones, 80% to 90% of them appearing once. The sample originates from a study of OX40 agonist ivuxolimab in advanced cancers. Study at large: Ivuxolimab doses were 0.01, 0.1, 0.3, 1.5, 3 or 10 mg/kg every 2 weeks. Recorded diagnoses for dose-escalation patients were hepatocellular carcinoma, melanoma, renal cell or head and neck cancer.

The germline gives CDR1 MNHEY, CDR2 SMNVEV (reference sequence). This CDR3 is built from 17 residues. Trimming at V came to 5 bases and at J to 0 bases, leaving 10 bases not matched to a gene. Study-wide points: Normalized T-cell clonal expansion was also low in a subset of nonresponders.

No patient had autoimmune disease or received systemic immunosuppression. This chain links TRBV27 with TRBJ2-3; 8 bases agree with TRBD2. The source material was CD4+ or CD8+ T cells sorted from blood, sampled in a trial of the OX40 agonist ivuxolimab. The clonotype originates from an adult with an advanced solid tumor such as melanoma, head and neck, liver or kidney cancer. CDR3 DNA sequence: TGTGCCAGCAGTCCCCGGGTAGCGGGACCTAGCACAGATACGCAGTATTTT. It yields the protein CASSPRVAGPSTDTQYF.